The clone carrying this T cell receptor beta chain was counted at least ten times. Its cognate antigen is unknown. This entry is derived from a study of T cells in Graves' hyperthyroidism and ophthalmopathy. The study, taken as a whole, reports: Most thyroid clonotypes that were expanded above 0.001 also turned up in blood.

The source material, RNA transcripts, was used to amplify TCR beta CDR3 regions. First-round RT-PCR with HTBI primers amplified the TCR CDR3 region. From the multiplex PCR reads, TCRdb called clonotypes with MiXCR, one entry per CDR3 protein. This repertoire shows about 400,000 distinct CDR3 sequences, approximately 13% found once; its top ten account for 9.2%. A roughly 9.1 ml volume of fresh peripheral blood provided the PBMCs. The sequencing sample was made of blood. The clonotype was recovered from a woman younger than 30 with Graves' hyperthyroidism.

CDR3 nucleotide sequence: TGTGCCACCAGTGATTTTGATGGAAGCACAGATACGCAGTATTTT. It yields the protein CATSDFDGSTDTQYF. The chain carries TRBV24-1 and TRBJ2-3, with D unclear. Per the germline V gene, CDR1 is KGHDR and CDR2 is SFDVKD. This CDR3 is 15 amino acids long. V lost 1 base and J lost 0, with 7 bases in between.